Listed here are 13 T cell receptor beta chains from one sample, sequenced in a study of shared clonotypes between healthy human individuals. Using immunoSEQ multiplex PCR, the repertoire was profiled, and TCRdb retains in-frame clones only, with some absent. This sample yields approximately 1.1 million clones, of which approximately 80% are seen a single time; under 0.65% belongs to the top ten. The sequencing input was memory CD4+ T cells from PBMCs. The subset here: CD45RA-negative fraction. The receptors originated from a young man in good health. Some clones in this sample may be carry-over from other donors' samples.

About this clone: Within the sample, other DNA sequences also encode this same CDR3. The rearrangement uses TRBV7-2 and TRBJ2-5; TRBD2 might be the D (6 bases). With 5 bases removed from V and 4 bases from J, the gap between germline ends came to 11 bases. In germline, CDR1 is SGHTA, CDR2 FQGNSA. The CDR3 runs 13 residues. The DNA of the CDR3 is TGTGCCAGCAGCCCGGGGGTTGCAGAGACCCAGTACTTC. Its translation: CASSPGVAETQYF.

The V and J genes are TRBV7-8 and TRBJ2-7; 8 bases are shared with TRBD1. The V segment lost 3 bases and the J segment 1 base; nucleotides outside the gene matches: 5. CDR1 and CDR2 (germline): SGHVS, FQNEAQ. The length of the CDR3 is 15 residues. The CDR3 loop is CASSFYRDRSYEQYF. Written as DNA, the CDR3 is TGTGCCAGCAGCTTTTACCGGGACAGGTCCTACGAGCAGTACTTC.

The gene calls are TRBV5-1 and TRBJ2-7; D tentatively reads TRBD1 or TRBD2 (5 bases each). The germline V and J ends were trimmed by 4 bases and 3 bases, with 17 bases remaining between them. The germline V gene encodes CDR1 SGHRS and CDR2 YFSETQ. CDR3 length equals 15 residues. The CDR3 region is CASSMAGTKSYEQYF. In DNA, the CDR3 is TGCGCCAGCAGCATGGCCGGGACGAAGAGCTACGAGCAGTACTTC.

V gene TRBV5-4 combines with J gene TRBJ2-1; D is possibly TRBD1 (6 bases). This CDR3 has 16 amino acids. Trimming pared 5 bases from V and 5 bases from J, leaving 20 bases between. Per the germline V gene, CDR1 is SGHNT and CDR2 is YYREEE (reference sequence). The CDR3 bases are TGTGCCAGCAGGACAGGAGGAGAAACGATAAACAATGAGCAGTTCTTC. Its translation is CASRTGGETINNEQFF.

The CDR3 protein is CASSSSIQGDTEAFF. The CDR3 DNA follows: TGCGCCAGCAGTTCTTCAATCCAGGGGGACACTGAAGCTTTCTTT. J is TRBJ1-1 and V is TRBV5-1; 7 bases fit TRBD1. The CDR3 has 15 amino acids. Trimming took 5 bases from V and 3 from J; bases not matched to a gene: 10. Germline values: CDR1 SGHRS, CDR2 YFSETQ.

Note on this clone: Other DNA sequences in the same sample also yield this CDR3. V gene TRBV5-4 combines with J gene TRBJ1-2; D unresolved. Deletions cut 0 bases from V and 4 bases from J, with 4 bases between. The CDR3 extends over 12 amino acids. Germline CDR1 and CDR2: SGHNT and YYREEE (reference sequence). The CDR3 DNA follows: TGTGCCAGCAGCTTGGGGACCTATGGCTACACCTTC. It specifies CASSLGTYGYTF.

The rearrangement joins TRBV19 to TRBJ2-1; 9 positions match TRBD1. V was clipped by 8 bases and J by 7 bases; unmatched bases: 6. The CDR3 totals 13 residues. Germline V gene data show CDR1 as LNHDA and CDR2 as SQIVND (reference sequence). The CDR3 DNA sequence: TGTGCCAGTGGGGACAGGGAGGGAAATGAGCAGTTCTTC. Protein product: CASGDREGNEQFF.

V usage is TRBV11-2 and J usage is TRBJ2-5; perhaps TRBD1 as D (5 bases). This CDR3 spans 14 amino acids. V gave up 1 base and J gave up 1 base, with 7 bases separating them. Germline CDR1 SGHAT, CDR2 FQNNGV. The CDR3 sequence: CASSLGQPQETQYF. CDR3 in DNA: TGTGCCAGCAGCTTAGGACAGCCCCAAGAGACCCAGTACTTC.

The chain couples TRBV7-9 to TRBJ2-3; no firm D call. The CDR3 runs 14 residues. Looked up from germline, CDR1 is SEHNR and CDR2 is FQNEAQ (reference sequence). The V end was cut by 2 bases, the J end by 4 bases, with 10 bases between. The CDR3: CASSLPPNSDTQYF. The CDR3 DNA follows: TGTGCCAGCAGCTTACCACCCAACTCAGATACGCAGTATTTT.

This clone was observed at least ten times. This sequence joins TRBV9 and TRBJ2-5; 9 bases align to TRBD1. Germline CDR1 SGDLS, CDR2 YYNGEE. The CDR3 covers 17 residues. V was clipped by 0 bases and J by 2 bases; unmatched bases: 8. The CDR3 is CASSVATGTGTQETQYF. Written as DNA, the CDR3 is TGTGCCAGCAGCGTAGCTACTGGGACAGGGACTCAAGAGACCCAGTACTTC.

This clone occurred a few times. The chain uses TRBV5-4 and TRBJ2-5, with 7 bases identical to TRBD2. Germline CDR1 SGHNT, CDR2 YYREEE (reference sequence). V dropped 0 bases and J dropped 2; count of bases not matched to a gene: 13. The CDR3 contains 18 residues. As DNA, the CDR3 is TGTGCCAGCAGCTTGGGGTGGGGCAGCGGGACGGGGCAAGAGACCCAGTACTTC. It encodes CASSLGWGSGTGQETQYF. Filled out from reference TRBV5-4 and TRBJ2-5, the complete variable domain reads ETGVTQSPTHLIKTRGQQVTLRCSSQSGHNTVSWYQQALGQGPQFIFQYYREEENGRGNFPPRFSGLQFPNYSSELNVNALELDDSALYLCASSLGWGSGTGQETQYFGPGTRLLVL.

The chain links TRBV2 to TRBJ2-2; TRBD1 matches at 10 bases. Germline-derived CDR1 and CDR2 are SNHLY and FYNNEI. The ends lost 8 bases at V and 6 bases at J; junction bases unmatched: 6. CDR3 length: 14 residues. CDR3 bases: TGTGCCAGCGATACGACAGGGGGCTCCGGGGAGCTGTTTTTT. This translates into CASDTTGGSGELFF.

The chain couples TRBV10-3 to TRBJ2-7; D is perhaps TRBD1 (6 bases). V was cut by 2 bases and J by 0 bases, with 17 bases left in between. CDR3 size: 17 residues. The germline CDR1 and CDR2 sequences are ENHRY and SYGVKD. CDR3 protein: CAISEPRGGRSSYEQYF. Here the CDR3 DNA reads TGTGCCATCAGTGAGCCCAGGGGCGGACGGAGCTCCTACGAGCAGTACTTC.